This T cell receptor beta chain was documented in a study of cytomegalovirus exposure and HLA in healthy donors. General observations from the study: Overall, approximately 150 TCR beta chains were annotated as cytomegalovirus-associated. One variant, a missense change in DCLRE1C, was linked in a later analysis to TCR beta V- and J-gene trimming. Association with HLA alleles at 0.05 false discovery rate was found for 15,000 to 20,000 TCR beta sequences in a later analysis.

This clone was counted a few times. Its antigen remains unidentified. CDR1 and CDR2 (germline): SQVTM, ANQGSEA. This CDR3 comprises 13 residues. V gave up 8 bases and J gave up 3 bases; unmatched junction bases: 7. The PCR was carried out with 60 Vbeta primers and 13 Jbeta primers. Source study methods: A later analysis tallied about 80 million unique TCR beta chains, approximately 11 million of them shared. TCRdb's copy holds only in-frame clones and misses some; the assay was immunoSEQ multiplex PCR. V, J and clone size were drawn from that table, and D and trimming were deduced from the DNA. The sample yields approximately 180,000 clones, less than 90% seen once.

The genes are TRBV29-1 and TRBJ2-1; TRBD2 matches at 7 bases. This sequence originates from a girl less than two years old in good health and CMV-seronegative. Sequencing used PBMCs. The CDR3 sequence: CSLTSANYNEQFF. As DNA, the CDR3 is TGCAGCCTAACTAGCGCCAACTACAATGAGCAGTTCTTC.